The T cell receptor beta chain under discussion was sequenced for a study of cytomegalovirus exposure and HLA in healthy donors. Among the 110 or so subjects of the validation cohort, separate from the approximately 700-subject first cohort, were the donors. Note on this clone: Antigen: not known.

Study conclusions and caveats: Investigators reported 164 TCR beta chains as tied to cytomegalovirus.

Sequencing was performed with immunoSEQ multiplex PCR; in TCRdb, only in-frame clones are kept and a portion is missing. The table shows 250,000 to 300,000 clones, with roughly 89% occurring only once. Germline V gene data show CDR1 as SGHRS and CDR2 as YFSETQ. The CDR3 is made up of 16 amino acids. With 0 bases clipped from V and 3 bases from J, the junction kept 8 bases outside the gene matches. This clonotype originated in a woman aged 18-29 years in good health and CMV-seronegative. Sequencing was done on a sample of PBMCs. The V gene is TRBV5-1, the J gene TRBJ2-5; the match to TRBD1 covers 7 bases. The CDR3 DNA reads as TGCGCCAGCAGCTTGGGCGATTGGGACAGTAAAGAGACCCAGTACTTC. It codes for CASSLGDWDSKETQYF.